This T cell receptor beta chain was recorded in a study of shared clonotypes between healthy human individuals. The study's findings and limits: Apart from blood, nothing was sampled; tissue repertoires likely differ.

Sequencing on ten immunoSEQ deep assay plates was performed for unsorted PBMC DNA. Sequencing was performed with immunoSEQ multiplex PCR; in TCRdb, only in-frame clones are kept and a portion is missing. The sample holds roughly 500,000 clones, about four fifths seen once. V dropped 1 base and J dropped 2; count of bases not matched to a gene: 4. This CDR3 has 16 amino acids. Germline CDR1 and CDR2: PRHDT and FYEKMQ (reference sequence). This clone turned up a few times. Its antigen remains unknown. This chain uses TRBV13 with TRBJ2-7, with 11 nucleotides matching TRBD2. Sequencing used PBMCs. This TCR was sampled from a woman between 40 and 50 years old in good health. Some clones in this sample may be carry-over from other donors' samples. The chain's CDR3 is CASSLAPGLAAYEQYF. Here the CDR3 DNA reads TGTGCCAGCAGCTTAGCCCCGGGACTAGCGGCCTACGAGCAGTACTTC.